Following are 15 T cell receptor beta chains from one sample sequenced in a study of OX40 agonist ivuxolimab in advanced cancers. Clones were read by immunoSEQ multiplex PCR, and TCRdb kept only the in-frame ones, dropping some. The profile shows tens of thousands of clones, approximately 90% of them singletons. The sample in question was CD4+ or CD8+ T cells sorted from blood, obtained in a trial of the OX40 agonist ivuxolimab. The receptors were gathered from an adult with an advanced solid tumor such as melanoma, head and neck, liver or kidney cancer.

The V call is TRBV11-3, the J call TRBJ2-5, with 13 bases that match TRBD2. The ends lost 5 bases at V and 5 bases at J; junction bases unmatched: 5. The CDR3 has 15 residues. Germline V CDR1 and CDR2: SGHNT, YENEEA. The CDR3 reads CASSPGTSGTETQYF. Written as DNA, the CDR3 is TGTGCCAGCAGCCCGGGGACTAGCGGGACTGAGACCCAGTACTTC.

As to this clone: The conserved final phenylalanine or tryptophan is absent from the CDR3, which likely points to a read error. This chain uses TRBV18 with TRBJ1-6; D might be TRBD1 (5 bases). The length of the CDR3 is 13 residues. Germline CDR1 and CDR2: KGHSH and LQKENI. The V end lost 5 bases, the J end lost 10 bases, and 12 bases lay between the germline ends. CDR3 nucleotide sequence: TGTGCCAGCTCATCGACAGAAGACTCACCCCTCCACCTT. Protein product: CASSSTEDSPLHL.

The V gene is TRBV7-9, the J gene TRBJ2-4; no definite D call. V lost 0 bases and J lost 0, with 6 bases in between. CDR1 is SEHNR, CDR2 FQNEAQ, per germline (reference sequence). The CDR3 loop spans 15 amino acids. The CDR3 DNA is TGTGCCAGCAGCTTAGCAGTCGTAGCCAAAAACATTCAGTACTTC. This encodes CASSLAVVAKNIQYF.

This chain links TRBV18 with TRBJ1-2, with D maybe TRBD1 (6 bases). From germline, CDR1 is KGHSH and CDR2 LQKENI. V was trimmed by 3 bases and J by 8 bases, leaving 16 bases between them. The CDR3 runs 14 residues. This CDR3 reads CASSPGGPGFGYTF. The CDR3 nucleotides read TGTGCCAGCTCACCCGGGGGGCCGGGCTTCGGCTACACCTTC.

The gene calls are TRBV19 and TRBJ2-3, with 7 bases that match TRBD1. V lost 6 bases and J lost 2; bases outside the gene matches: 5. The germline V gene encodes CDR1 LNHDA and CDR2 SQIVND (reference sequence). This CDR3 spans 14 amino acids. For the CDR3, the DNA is TGTGCCAGTAGGTCCGGGACAGTCACAGATACGCAGTATTTT. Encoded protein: CASRSGTVTDTQYF.

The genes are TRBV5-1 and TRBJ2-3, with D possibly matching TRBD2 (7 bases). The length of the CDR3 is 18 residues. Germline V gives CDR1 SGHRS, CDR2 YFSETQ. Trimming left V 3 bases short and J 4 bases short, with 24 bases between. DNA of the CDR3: TGCGCCAGCAGCTGGACTAGTGGGGGGGGCTCGGACCCAGATACGCAGTATTTT. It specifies CASSWTSGGGSDPDTQYF.

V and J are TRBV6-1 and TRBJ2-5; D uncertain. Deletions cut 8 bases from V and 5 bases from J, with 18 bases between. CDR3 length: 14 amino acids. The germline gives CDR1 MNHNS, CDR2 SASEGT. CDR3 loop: CASGLVGVRETQYF. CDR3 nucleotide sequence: TGTGCCAGCGGGCTAGTGGGCGTTCGGGAGACCCAGTACTTC.

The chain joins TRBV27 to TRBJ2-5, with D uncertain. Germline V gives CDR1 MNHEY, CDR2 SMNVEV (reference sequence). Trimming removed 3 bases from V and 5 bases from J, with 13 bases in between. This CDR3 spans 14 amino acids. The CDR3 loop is CASSLGSALETQYF. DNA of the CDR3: TGTGCCAGCAGTTTGGGTTCCGCCCTTGAGACCCAGTACTTC.

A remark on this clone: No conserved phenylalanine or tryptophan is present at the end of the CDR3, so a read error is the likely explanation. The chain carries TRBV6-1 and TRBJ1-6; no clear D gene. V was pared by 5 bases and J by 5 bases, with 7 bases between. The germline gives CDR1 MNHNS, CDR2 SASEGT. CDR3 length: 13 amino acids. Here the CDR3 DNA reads TGTGCCAGCAGTCAGAGACATAATTCACCCCTCCACCTT. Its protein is CASSQRHNSPLHL.

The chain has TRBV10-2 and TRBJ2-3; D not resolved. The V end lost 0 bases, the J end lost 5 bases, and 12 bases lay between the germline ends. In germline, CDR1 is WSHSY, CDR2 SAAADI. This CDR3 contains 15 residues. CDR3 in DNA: TGCGCCAGCAGTGAGTCGGTTTTGAGCCTAGATACGCAGTATTTT. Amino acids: CASSESVLSLDTQYF.

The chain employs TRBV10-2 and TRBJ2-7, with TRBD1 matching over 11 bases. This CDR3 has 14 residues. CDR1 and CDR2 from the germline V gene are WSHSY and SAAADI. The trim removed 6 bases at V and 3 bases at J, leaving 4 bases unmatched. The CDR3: CASRGGTGGYEQYF. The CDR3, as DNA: TGCGCCAGCAGGGGAGGGACAGGGGGCTACGAGCAGTACTTC.

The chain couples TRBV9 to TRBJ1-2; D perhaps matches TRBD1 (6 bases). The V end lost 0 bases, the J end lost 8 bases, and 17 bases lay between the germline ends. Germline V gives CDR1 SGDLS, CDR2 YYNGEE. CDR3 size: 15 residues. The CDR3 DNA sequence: TGTGCCAGCAGCGTAGATGTCAGGGGAGCTGACGGCTACACCTTC. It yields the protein CASSVDVRGADGYTF.

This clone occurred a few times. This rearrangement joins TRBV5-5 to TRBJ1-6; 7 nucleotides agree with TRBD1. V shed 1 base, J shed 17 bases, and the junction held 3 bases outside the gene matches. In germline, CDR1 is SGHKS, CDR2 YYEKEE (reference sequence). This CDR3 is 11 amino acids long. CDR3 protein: CASSLKGQIHF. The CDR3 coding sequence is TGTGCCAGCAGCTTGAAGGGACAGATCCACTTT.

In DNA, the CDR3 is TGTGCCAGCAGTTTAAGGGGAACTGAAGCTTTCTTT. It codes for CASSLRGTEAFF. The V and J genes are TRBV28 and TRBJ1-1; D perhaps matches TRBD1 (5 bases). The CDR3 is 12 residues long. Per the germline V gene, CDR1 is MDHEN and CDR2 is SYDVKM. V gave up 2 bases and J gave up 5 bases, with 6 bases separating them.

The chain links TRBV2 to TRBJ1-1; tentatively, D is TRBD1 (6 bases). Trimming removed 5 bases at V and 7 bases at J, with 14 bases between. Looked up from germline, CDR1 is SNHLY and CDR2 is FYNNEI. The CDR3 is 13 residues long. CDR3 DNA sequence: TGTGCCAGCAGTAGACTAGGACAGTTTGAAGCTTTCTTT. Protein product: CASSRLGQFEAFF.